A single sample is the source of the 8 T cell receptor beta chains below, sequenced in a study of blood T cells in healthy people across ages. The second PCR ran about 6 to 11 cycles with a sample-barcoded 5' primer and J-beta primers. TCRdb analysed the 5' RACE reads with MiXCR anew, one entry per CDR3 protein. The sample includes over 1,200,000 distinct CDR3 sequences, around 59% of them seen just once. Sample: blood. The receptors here all came from a man between 18 and 35 years old in good health.

This clonotype was counted between two and nine times. The chain uses TRBV7-9 and TRBJ2-7; D unresolved. This CDR3 region has 13 residues. The V and J ends lost 3 bases and 6 bases respectively, with 12 bases between them. CDR1 and CDR2 from the germline V gene are SEHNR and FQNEAQ (reference sequence). The CDR3 sequence is CASSLVLGFEQYF. In nucleotides, the CDR3 is TGTGCCAGCAGCTTGGTCCTTGGTTTCGAGCAGTACTTC.

The chain employs TRBV25-1 and TRBJ1-6; D may be TRBD1 (5 bases). This CDR3 contains 16 residues. V lost 3 bases and J 9 bases, leaving 18 bases between the germline ends. Germline V gene sequence: CDR1 MGHDK, CDR2 SYGVNS. The chain's CDR3 is CASSEGREGGGSPLHF. Written as DNA, the CDR3 is TGTGCCAGCAGTGAGGGCAGGGAAGGTGGGGGTTCACCCCTCCACTTT.

The chain uses TRBV6-2 or TRBV6-3 and TRBJ2-7; D remains ambiguous. The CDR3 runs 14 residues. V lost 5 bases and J 2 bases, leaving 13 bases between the germline ends. Germline assignment: CDR1 MNHEY and CDR2 SVGEGT. Here the CDR3 reads CASSDDTITYEQYF. The CDR3 DNA follows: TGTGCCAGCAGTGACGACACTATCACCTACGAGCAGTACTTC.

CDR3 sequence reads: CATSDGEELNGELFF. In nucleotides, the CDR3 is TGTGCCACCAGTGATGGAGAGGAGCTTAACGGGGAGCTGTTTTTT. V is TRBV24-1 and J is TRBJ2-2; D remains ambiguous. Trimming took 3 bases from V and 7 from J, leaving 14 bases between them. The germline gives CDR1 KGHDR, CDR2 SFDVKD. The CDR3 consists of 15 residues.

This chain connects TRBV7-9 to TRBJ2-1, with no clear D. Germline V CDR1 and CDR2: SEHNR, FQNEAQ (reference sequence). The ends were cut back, 4 bases at V and 1 base at J, with 8 bases in the middle. The CDR3 totals 14 residues. CDR3 sequence reads: CASSSDPSYNEQFF. The CDR3 bases are TGTGCCAGCAGCTCCGATCCTTCCTACAATGAGCAGTTCTTC. Using reference TRBV7-9 and TRBJ2-1 for the parts outside the CDR3, the full variable domain is DTGVSQNPRHKITKRGQNVTFRCDPISEHNRLYWYRQTLGQGPEFLTYFQNEAQLEKSRLLSDRFSAERPKGSFSTLEIQRTEQGDSAMYLCASSSDPSYNEQFFGPGTRLTVL.

About this clonotype itself: At one boundary the junction diverges from the germline segment, which might be a read error. V is TRBV11-3 and J is TRBJ2-1; D gene uncertain. The CDR3 consists of 12 residues. Germline CDR1 is SGHNT and CDR2 is YENEEA. This CDR3 reads CASSLRRNEQFF. The DNA of the CDR3 is TGCGCCAGCAGCCTAAGGCGAAATGAGCAGTTCTTC.

This clonotype appeared once. The chain combines TRBV20-1 with TRBJ1-1; a weak D match, TRBD1 (5 bases). Germline values: CDR1 DFQATT, CDR2 SNEGSKA (reference sequence). The CDR3 is 13 residues long. Trimming removed 3 bases from V and 1 base from J, with 9 bases in between. CDR3 DNA sequence: TGCAGTGCTAGTTGGAGGGGGAACACTGAAGCTTTCTTT. Protein: CSASWRGNTEAFF.

Written as DNA, the CDR3 is TGTGCCAGCAGTGAAGGGGGTCATTACGAGCAGTACTTC. Translating it yields CASSEGGHYEQYF. The J gene is TRBJ2-7, the V gene TRBV25-1, with D perhaps given as TRBD1 or TRBD2 (5 bases each). Germline CDR1 MGHDK, CDR2 SYGVNS. Trimming shortened V by 2 bases and J by 4 bases, and 9 bases separated the two germline ends. This CDR3 is 13 amino acids long.